This is a list of T cell receptor beta chains from one sample in a study of cytomegalovirus exposure and HLA in healthy donors. Clones were read by immunoSEQ multiplex PCR, and TCRdb kept only the in-frame ones, dropping some. The repertoire has some 140,000 clones, around 70% of them found once; the top ten carry 2.5% to 3.5%. The sample consisted of PBMCs. The receptors stem from a man between 25 and 39 years old in good health and CMV-seronegative. Both conserved end residues are part of each CDR3. D genes are given only for firm matches.

V gene	D gene	CDR3 protein
TRBV9	TRBD2	CASSYRASTGGFYNEQFF
TRBV7-3	TRBD2	CASSPLGVAGTYEQYF
TRBV4-1	NA	CASSQDSHYPGETQYF
TRBV5-3	TRBD2	CARSLGLAVSTDTQYF
TRBV4-3	NA	CASSQEAGVWPQHF
TRBV14	TRBD1	CASSQRTGPYYEQYF
TRBV9	TRBD2	CASSVGGRGTGELFF
TRBV9	NA	CASSSVNFYDRYYGYTF
TRBV28	NA	CAGQTANTEAFF
TRBV5-6	NA	CASSPMGVGTKNIQYF
TRBV4-3	NA	CASSPRVEGENEQFF
TRBV7-6	TRBD2	CASSSSGAQETQYF
TRBV5-1	TRBD1	CASSLDRGTTEAFF
TRBV7-2	NA	CASSYSNYGYTF
TRBV7-9	NA	CASSLVDREYNEQFF
TRBV6-1	TRBD1	CASSRTGENEQFF
TRBV5-6	TRBD1	CASSLGRGHQPQHF
TRBV5-4	NA	CASSLGQQPNTEAFF
TRBV28	TRBD1	CASSREDRPQAFF
TRBV7-9	TRBD2	CASSWNSGSEEQYF
TRBV6-5	TRBD2	CASRHDGSGVPQYF
TRBV7-3	NA	CASSLGQFQETQYF
TRBV7-7	NA	CASSLAVGSSYNEQFF
TRBV9	TRBD2	CASSAGLAGRNEQFF
TRBV30	NA	CAWRDSYNTEAFF
TRBV5-6	NA	CASSLVEERWKAFF
TRBV4-1	NA	CASSQELRPTQPQHF
TRBV7-2	NA	CASSRGGPSSGEKLFF
TRBV5-1	NA	CASSLTREQYF
TRBV18	TRBD1	CASSPRDSYEQYF
TRBV7-8	TRBD1	CASSPDRVSGNTIYF
TRBV7-7	NA	CASSLEGPNEQYF
TRBV29-1	NA	CSVGASGANVLTF
TRBV10-3	NA	CAIRGEGGGAFF
TRBV28	NA	CASSSLGKNGYTF
TRBV10-2	NA	CASSDLAGNEQFF
TRBV6-5	NA	CASSSAGNANQPQHF
TRBV11-1	NA	CASSPGAGRYGYTF
TRBV7-2	NA	CASSLRAVTDTQYF
TRBV2	TRBD1	CASSESHDRGPNTEAFF
TRBV10-1	NA	CASSESREAGGNTIYF
TRBV7-3	TRBD2	CASSPLAGNSYEQYF
TRBV7-8	NA	CASSPRRSQETQYF
TRBV19	TRBD2	CASSTPGGSSYNEQFF
TRBV5-6	TRBD1	CASSYGTGRDTQYF
TRBV7-8	TRBD2	CASSSKAGVGYEQFF